What follows are 5 T cell receptor beta chains derived from one specimen sequenced in a study of shared clonotypes between healthy human individuals. Using immunoSEQ multiplex PCR, the repertoire was profiled, and TCRdb retains in-frame clones only, with some absent. The sample lists some 380,000 clones; about 97% were seen once. The sequenced material came from memory CD8+ T cells sorted from blood. The sample's subset: CD45RO+ cells pooled with CCR7-negative TemRA cells. The receptors derive from a man aged 25 to 40 in good health.

The gene calls are TRBV30 and TRBJ1-2, with D possibly being TRBD1 (5 bases). Trimming took 2 bases from V and 8 from J, leaving 18 bases between them. In germline, CDR1 is GTSNPN, CDR2 SVGIG (reference sequence). The CDR3 totals 14 residues. CDR3 nucleotide sequence: TGTGCCTGGAGTAATCCGGGACCGGGGAACGGCTACACCTTC. Translated, it gives CAWSNPGPGNGYTF.

The rearrangement uses TRBV2 and TRBJ2-4; no clear D gene. Germline V gene sequence: CDR1 SNHLY, CDR2 FYNNEI. This CDR3 comprises 10 residues. V gave up 5 bases and J gave up 10 bases, with 6 bases separating them. Here the CDR3 reads CASSKVIQYF. CDR3 sequence (DNA): TGTGCCAGCAGTAAAGTGATTCAGTACTTC.

The chain carries TRBV15 and TRBJ2-1; D remains ambiguous. V was pared by 0 bases and J by 3 bases, with 9 bases between. Germline CDR1 is LNHNV and CDR2 is YYDKDF (reference sequence). The CDR3 has 15 residues. The CDR3 DNA is TGTGCCACCAGCAGAGATCTGGGATACTACAATGAGCAGTTCTTC. It yields the protein CATSRDLGYYNEQFF.

The chain has TRBV5-1 and TRBJ2-3; maybe TRBD1 (5 bases). In germline, CDR1 is SGHRS, CDR2 YFSETQ. The CDR3 contains 16 residues. Trimming pared 0 bases from V and 3 bases from J, leaving 14 bases between. The CDR3 is CASSLEAGHPTDTQYF. The DNA for the CDR3 is TGCGCCAGCAGCTTGGAGGCAGGGCATCCGACAGATACGCAGTATTTT.

This rearrangement joins TRBV7-9 to TRBJ2-1; TRBD2 aligns across 7 bases. J lost 4 bases, V lost 3 bases, and 15 bases had no gene match. In germline, CDR1 is SEHNR, CDR2 FQNEAQ (reference sequence). The CDR3 length is 18 residues. CDR3 in DNA: TGTGCCAGCAGCTTTGGGCGGGAGAAGCGGCGTTCGTACAATGAGCAGTTCTTC. It translates to CASSFGREKRRSYNEQFF.